Presented here are 20 T cell receptor beta chains from one specimen sequenced in a study of blood T cells in healthy people across ages. A second PCR, run for about 6 to 11 cycles, used a sample-barcoded 5' primer plus a J-beta primer mix. One entry per CDR3 protein results from TCRdb running MiXCR on the 5' RACE reads. The table lists 1.5 million or so distinct CDR3 sequences, around 40% of them singletons. Sequenced input: blood. The source is a woman in her late teens or twenties in good health.

This clonotype was detected only a few times. This rearrangement joins TRBV20-1 to TRBJ2-7; D remains ambiguous. Germline CDR1 is DFQATT and CDR2 is SNEGSKA (reference sequence). Trimming took off 6 bases at V and 3 bases at J, with 9 bases between the two ends. There are 11 residues in the CDR3. In nucleotides, the CDR3 is TGCAGTGCCCCAAAAGGCTACGAGCAGTACTTC. It specifies CSAPKGYEQYF.

The chain uses TRBV6-5 and TRBJ2-3, with unresolved D. With 0 bases removed from V and 0 bases from J, the gap between germline ends came to 10 bases. The CDR3 has 16 amino acids. Germline CDR1 and CDR2: MNHEY and SVGAGI. CDR3 DNA: TGTGCCAGCAGTTACTCCCCGGAACTAAGCACAGATACGCAGTATTTT. Amino acids: CASSYSPELSTDTQYF.

This chain links TRBV7-2 with TRBJ2-5; D ambiguous. Trimming removed 4 bases from V and 2 bases from J, with 14 bases in between. The CDR3 runs to 15 residues. The germline gives CDR1 SGHTA, CDR2 FQGNSA. This CDR3 reads CASSSQVGFQETQYF. CDR3 nucleotides: TGTGCCAGCAGCTCTCAAGTGGGGTTTCAAGAGACCCAGTACTTC.

This clonotype was detected a few times. The genes are TRBV4-3 and TRBJ2-7, with 8 bases matching TRBD1. Per germline, CDR1 LGHNA and CDR2 YSLEER. J gave up 2 bases and V 2 bases, and 5 bases lay outside the gene matches. This CDR3 has 15 amino acids. CDR3 amino acids: CASSQLPGQAYEQYF. The CDR3 DNA is TGCGCCAGCAGCCAACTCCCGGGACAGGCCTACGAGCAGTACTTC.

This clonotype was seen many times. This chain connects TRBV4-3 to TRBJ2-7, with TRBD1 identical over 8 bases. Trimming took 3 bases from V and 2 from J; bases not matched to a gene: 3. The CDR3 loop spans 14 amino acids. Germline V gives CDR1 LGHNA, CDR2 YSLEER. CDR3 in amino acids: CASSQTTGAYEQYF. The CDR3 DNA reads as TGCGCCAGCAGCCAGACGACAGGGGCCTACGAGCAGTACTTC.

This clonotype was counted only a few times. This sequence joins TRBV18 and TRBJ2-1, with D unresolved. V gave up 2 bases and J gave up 7 bases, with 9 bases separating them. Germline-derived CDR1 and CDR2 are KGHSH and LQKENI. There are 13 residues in the CDR3. CDR3 bases: TGTGCCAGCTCACCATGGGCTGCTAATGAGCAGTTCTTC. Translation: CASSPWAANEQFF.

The gene calls are TRBV6-1 and TRBJ2-5; the match to TRBD2 covers 11 bases. V was pared by 3 bases and J by 11 bases, with 11 bases of the junction left unmatched. The V gene's germline CDR1 is MNHNS and CDR2 SASEGT. CDR3 length: 15 residues. DNA for the CDR3: TGTGCCAGCAGTGACCCTAGCGGGAGGAATTATGAGCAGTACTTC. As protein: CASSDPSGRNYEQYF.

This clonotype has more than one count but fewer than ten. The chain is built from TRBV12-3 or TRBV12-4 and TRBJ1-4; no clear D gene. CDR3 length: 14 amino acids. V shed 7 bases and J shed 8 bases, with 17 bases lying between them. In DNA form, the CDR3 reads TGTGCCAGCAAACTAATAGGGCCGACGGAAAAACTGTTTTTT. It codes for CASKLIGPTEKLFF.

This clonotype has more than one count but fewer than ten. V is TRBV28 and J is TRBJ1-2; a weak D match, TRBD1 (5 bases). This CDR3 comprises 12 residues. V lost 6 bases to trimming and J lost 8 bases, with 13 bases between them. CDR1 MDHEN and CDR2 SYDVKM come from the germline V gene. CDR3 nucleotide sequence: TGTGCCAGCAGAGAGACGGGACGGGGCTACACCTTC. It yields the protein CASRETGRGYTF.

V and J are TRBV4-3 and TRBJ2-1; unclear D gene. The CDR3 extends over 14 amino acids. Germline V CDR1 and CDR2: LGHNA, YSLEER. V was cut by 1 base and J by 8 bases, with 12 bases left in between. This CDR3 is CASSQGARMDEQFF. CDR3 DNA: TGCGCCAGCAGCCAAGGGGCCAGAATGGATGAGCAGTTCTTC.

Remarks on this clonotype: A single base separates this from a much larger clone, so it may be a read error. The rearrangement links TRBV20-1 to TRBJ1-4; 7 nucleotides match TRBD1. Unmatched junction bases numbered 5, after V lost 1 base and J lost 3 bases. Germline values: CDR1 DFQATT, CDR2 SNEGSKA (reference sequence). CDR3 length equals 15 residues. In nucleotides, the CDR3 is TGCAGTGCTAGAGTCTTCGGGACAGCTAATGAAAAACTGTTTTTT. The encoded protein is CSARVFGTANEKLFF.

This clonotype was observed a handful of times. A much more abundant neighbour one base away suggests this may be a read error. The chain joins TRBV28 to TRBJ2-3; the match to TRBD1 covers 7 bases. The CDR3 is 14 amino acids. Germline assignment: CDR1 MDHEN and CDR2 SYDVKM. J lost 1 base, V lost 6 bases, and 4 bases had no gene match. CDR3 residues: CASSITGGTDTQYF. In nucleotides, the CDR3 is TGTGCCAGCAGCATAACAGGGGGCACAGATACGCAGTATTTT.

A few counts support this clonotype. The chain has TRBV29-1 and TRBJ1-2; D uncertain. V lost 2 bases to trimming and J lost 2 bases, with 15 bases between them. CDR3 length: 15 amino acids. Germline V gene sequence: CDR1 SQVTM, CDR2 ANQGSEA. Here the CDR3 reads CSVESLLGENYGYTF. The DNA of the CDR3 is TGCAGCGTTGAATCCTTGCTCGGGGAAAACTATGGCTACACCTTC.

This clonotype was detected a few times. V gene TRBV4-3 combines with J gene TRBJ2-7; TRBD2 matches 7 bases. The ends lost 0 bases at V and 3 bases at J; junction bases unmatched: 8. This CDR3 has 16 residues. Germline V gene data show CDR1 as LGHNA and CDR2 as YSLEER. CDR3 coding DNA: TGCGCCAGCAGCCAAGAGCGGTCTAGCGGCGTCTACGAGCAGTACTTC. The encoded protein is CASSQERSSGVYEQYF.

The chain links TRBV20-1 to TRBJ1-5; no definite D call. CDR1 and CDR2 (germline): DFQATT, SNEGSKA (reference sequence). The CDR3 is made up of 14 amino acids. V lost 5 bases and J 5 bases, leaving 16 bases between the germline ends. CDR3 coding DNA: TGCAGTGCTCAATCCGGTGGGAGAGATCAGCCCCAGCATTTT. Translation: CSAQSGGRDQPQHF.

About this clonotype: This may arise from a read error, as a much more abundant clone is one base away. J is TRBJ2-4 and V is TRBV20-1; D unclear. V lost 0 bases to trimming and J lost 13 bases, with 10 bases between them. The CDR3 totals 11 residues. The germline V gene has CDR1 DFQATT and CDR2 SNEGSKA (reference sequence). CDR3 coding DNA: TGCAGTGCTAGAGAGTCGTACAAGCAGTACTTC. Protein sequence: CSARESYKQYF.

This chain links TRBV2 with TRBJ1-2; D perhaps matches TRBD1 (5 bases). CDR1 and CDR2 (germline): SNHLY, FYNNEI. V shed 6 bases and J shed 9 bases, with 14 bases lying between them. CDR3 size: 12 residues. The CDR3 sequence is CASSSKGLRYTF. The CDR3 region has the DNA TGTGCCAGCAGCAGCAAGGGGTTGCGCTACACCTTC.

This clonotype was recorded a few times. This chain joins TRBV4-1 and TRBJ2-7, with 8 bases identical to TRBD2. The V gene's germline CDR1 is MGHRA and CDR2 YSYEKL. The V gene end was trimmed by 3 bases and the J gene end by 3 bases; junction bases not matched to a gene: 13. This CDR3 region has 17 residues. CDR3 amino acids: CASSHARTSFQLYEQYF. Written as DNA, the CDR3 is TGCGCCAGCAGCCATGCAAGGACTAGCTTCCAGCTCTACGAGCAGTACTTC.

The chain has TRBV27 and TRBJ2-1, with TRBD2 matching over 8 bases. Germline CDR1 is MNHEY and CDR2 is SMNVEV (reference sequence). The CDR3 covers 19 residues. Unmatched junction bases numbered 25, after V lost 7 bases and J lost 8 bases. CDR3 amino acids: CASNYLPASSGGPGHEQFF. The CDR3 DNA reads TGTGCCAGCAACTATCTCCCAGCGTCATCGGGAGGGCCCGGCCATGAGCAGTTCTTC.

The CDR3 loop is CSARGLAAEQYF. The CDR3 DNA reads TGCAGTGCTAGGGGACTAGCGGCCGAGCAGTACTTC. The V gene is TRBV20-1, the J gene TRBJ2-7, with 11 bases identical to TRBD2. J lost 6 bases, V lost 3 bases, and 1 base had no gene match. Looked up from germline, CDR1 is DFQATT and CDR2 is SNEGSKA (reference sequence). The CDR3 consists of 12 residues.